The source of this TCR beta chain is a study of T cells in localized non-small cell lung cancer. Germline CDR1 SGHTA, CDR2 FQGTGA. The CDR3 has 14 amino acids. J gave up 7 bases and V 2 bases, and 8 bases lay outside the gene matches. A remark on this clone: Its antigen is as yet unknown.

Study-level findings and limits: Out of the top 100 tumor clones, a median around 56 were seen in adjacent lung.

Using immunoSEQ multiplex PCR, the repertoire was profiled, and TCRdb retains in-frame clones only, with some absent. The sample has 15,000 to 20,000 clones; roughly 89% are singletons. The origin of this receptor is a woman aged 35-70 years with stage III lung adenocarcinoma. This sample comprised peripheral blood mononuclear cells, obtained before any cancer treatment. The J gene is TRBJ2-7, the V gene TRBV7-3; TRBD1 matches at 7 bases. The CDR3 nucleotides are TGTGCCAGCAGCTTAGGAAGGGGGCCCGGTGAGCAGTACTTC. It is translated as CASSLGRGPGEQYF.